The 6 T cell receptor beta chains reported below all come from one sample, sequenced in a study of blood T cells in healthy people across ages. Primers used in a second PCR of roughly 7 to 11 cycles were a sample-barcoded 5' primer and a J-beta primer mix. TCRdb itself ran the 5' RACE reads through MiXCR, one entry per CDR3 protein. The repertoire consists of some 890,000 distinct CDR3 sequences, with under 35% occurring once and the leading ten covering 10%. These data are also associated with another study on T cells of mothers and their children.

Input material: blood. All receptors come from a woman aged 40 to 50 in good health.

The chain couples TRBV24-1 to TRBJ2-5, with TRBD2 matching 10 bases. Trimming took 3 bases from V and 11 from J; bases not matched to a gene: 11. Per the germline V gene, CDR1 is KGHDR and CDR2 is SFDVKD. The CDR3 runs 15 residues. The CDR3 DNA reads as TGTGCCACCAGTGATGGGACTAGCGCGCAAGATACGCAGTACTTC. Amino acid sequence: CATSDGTSAQDTQYF.

The V and J genes are TRBV6-6 and TRBJ2-1; 7 bases agree with TRBD1. Trimming cost V 6 bases and J 13 bases; bases outside gene matches: 15. CDR1 and CDR2 (germline): MNHNY, SVGAGI (reference sequence). This CDR3 contains 14 residues. The CDR3 nucleotides read TGTGCCAGCAGAGTTCAGGGGGTCGCCGGACATCAGTTCTTC. Residues: CASRVQGVAGHQFF.

This clonotype has more than one count but fewer than ten. The chain links TRBV12-3 or TRBV12-4 to TRBJ1-2, with TRBD1 matching 8 bases. The CDR3 totals 13 residues. J was trimmed by 7 bases and V by 3 bases; bases with no gene match: 4. DNA of the CDR3: TGTGCCAGCAGTTTCCAGGGGGCGTTTGGCTACACCTTC. Protein product: CASSFQGAFGYTF.

With regard to this clonotype: This may be a read error: a much more frequent sequence differs by one nucleotide. This chain uses TRBV4-2 with TRBJ2-7; 8 bases line up with TRBD2. CDR1 LGHNA and CDR2 YNFKEQ come from the germline V gene. The CDR3 loop spans 16 amino acids. The J segment lost 8 bases and the V segment lost 4 bases, leaving 16 bases of the junction unmatched. Here the CDR3 reads CASSLEGASGLNKQYF. The CDR3 DNA is TGTGCCAGCAGCCTAGAAGGGGCTAGCGGGCTGAACAAGCAGTACTTC.

J is TRBJ2-5 and V is TRBV10-1, with D unresolved. The tail of the sequence fits TRBJ2-7 better, so the J call may be wrong. Looked up from germline, CDR1 is WNHNN and CDR2 is SYGVQD (reference sequence). The length of the CDR3 is 13 residues. The CDR3 is CASSLKPITEQYF. DNA for the CDR3: TGCGCCAGCAGTCTAAAGCCCATAACCGAGCAGTACTTC.

The gene calls are TRBV7-2 and TRBJ2-7, with TRBD2 matching 14 bases. The last part of the DNA fits TRBJ2-5 better; the J call may be wrong. The CDR3 covers 17 residues. Looked up from germline, CDR1 is SGHTA and CDR2 is FQGNSA. The CDR3 nucleotides are TGTGCCAGCAGCGCCAGACTAGCGGGGGGGCTGGGGGAGACCCAGTACTTC. It encodes CASSARLAGGLGETQYF.